A selection of T cell receptor beta chains follows, all from one sample in a study of T cell responses to AZD1222 COVID-19 vaccine. Profiled with immunoSEQ multiplex PCR; TCRdb holds only in-frame clones, not every one. The table includes about 130,000 clones, almost 85% detected once. The sequencing used peripheral blood, collected 28 days after the second dose of the MenACWY control vaccine. Source of these receptors: an adult who received the MenACWY meningococcal vaccine as a control. Each CDR3 is given with its conserved first and last residue. A D gene is named only where the DNA matches it firmly. For some rows the clone size is stated as once, few or many, or as a class when expanded; others skip it.

once	TRBD2	TRBV4-1	TRBJ2-3	CASSPGGREDTQYF	TGCGCCAGCAGCCCCGGGGGGAGGGAAGATACGCAGTATTTT
-	TRBD1	TRBV5-1	TRBJ1-1	CASSLQGRNTEAFF	TGCGCCAGCAGCTTACAGGGGAGGAACACTGAAGCTTTCTTT
-	-	TRBV7-9	TRBJ2-2	CASSSARGRTGELFF	TGTGCCAGCAGCTCTGCGAGGGGCCGGACCGGGGAGCTGTTTTTT
once	-	TRBV6-2/TRBV6-3	TRBJ2-7	CASSISSYEQYF	TGTGCCAGCAGTATTAGCTCCTACGAGCAGTACTTC
-	-	TRBV9	TRBJ2-2	CASSVATTASNTGELFF	TGTGCCAGCAGCGTAGCTACGACAGCCTCGAACACCGGGGAGCTGTTTTTT
-	TRBD1	TRBV28	TRBJ1-5	CASRQGRFSQPQHF	TGTGCCAGTAGACAGGGAAGATTTAGTCAGCCCCAGCATTTT
-	TRBD1	TRBV7-6	TRBJ2-5	CASSLIGTGGMETQYF	TGTGCCAGCAGCTTAATTGGGACAGGGGGGATGGAGACCCAGTACTTC
-	-	TRBV3-1/TRBV3-2	TRBJ1-2	CASSQDNGYGYTF	TGTGCCAGCAGCCAAGATAATGGCTATGGCTACACCTTC
-	TRBD2	TRBV19	TRBJ2-1	CASSRNSGGYNEQFF	TGTGCCAGTAGTAGAAATAGCGGGGGATACAATGAGCAGTTCTTC
-	-	TRBV11-2	TRBJ2-2	CASSLDRAGELFF	TGTGCCAGCAGCTTAGATCGGGCCGGGGAGCTGTTTTTT
-	TRBD1	TRBV5-5	TRBJ1-1	CASSDDRGLTEAFF	TGTGCCAGCAGCGACGACAGGGGGCTGACTGAAGCTTTCTTT
-	TRBD1	TRBV5-8	TRBJ1-4	CASSLDGQGVEKLFF	TGTGCCAGCAGCTTGGACGGACAGGGGGTTGAAAAACTGTTTTTT
-	TRBD1	TRBV25-1	TRBJ1-2	CASGAGTGQNYGYTF	TGTGCCAGCGGGGCGGGGACAGGGCAAAACTATGGCTACACCTTC
-	-	TRBV27	TRBJ2-7	CASSLSWWGSSSYEQYF	TGTGCCAGCAGTTTATCGTGGTGGGGGTCGAGCTCCTACGAGCAGTACTTC
-	-	TRBV29-1	TRBJ1-4	CSAVDFGEKLFF	TGCAGCGCGGTGGACTTTGGAGAAAAACTGTTTTTT
-	-	TRBV4-2	TRBJ1-6	CASSPRGRELGSPLHF	TGTGCCAGCAGCCCCCGGGGGAGGGAACTGGGTTCACCCCTCCACTTT
-	-	TRBV19	TRBJ1-1	CASTDGGPRHTEAFF	TGTGCCAGTACCGATGGGGGCCCGCGGCACACTGAAGCTTTCTTT
-	-	TRBV24-1	TRBJ2-1	CATSDLSGTGEQFF	TGTGCCACCAGTGATTTATCAGGGACGGGTGAGCAGTTCTTC
-	-	TRBV18	TRBJ1-5	CASSPGPNQPQHF	TGTGCCAGCTCACCGGGACCCAATCAGCCCCAGCATTTT
-	TRBD1	TRBV19	TRBJ1-3	CASSTSGQGRKGNTIYF	TGTGCCAGTAGTACTTCCGGACAGGGGAGGAAAGGAAACACCATATATTTT